This T cell receptor (beta chain) was recorded in a study of shared clonotypes between healthy human individuals. Whole-study findings and limits: Generation probability values for non-shared clonotypes were lower than those for clonotypes shared by all four donors.

Genomic DNA of every subset was divided equally among multiple immunoSEQ plates. Profiled with immunoSEQ multiplex PCR; TCRdb holds only in-frame clones, not every one. The table includes about 680,000 clones, around 73% detected once. A word on this clone: The target antigen is unknown.

The CDR3 loop spans 15 amino acids. Germline-derived CDR1 and CDR2 are SGHRS and YFSETQ. Germline trimming cut 4 bases from V and 0 bases from J; bases unmatched to any gene: 5. The rearrangement joins TRBV5-1 to TRBJ2-3, with 7 bases lining up with TRBD1. This TCR derives from a woman aged 25 to 45 in good health. The sample taken for sequencing was memory CD4+ T cells sorted from blood. Described subset: CD45RA-negative fraction. The CDR3 DNA reads TGCGCCAGCAGCGAAACAGGGGATAGCACAGATACGCAGTATTTT. Translated, it gives CASSETGDSTDTQYF.